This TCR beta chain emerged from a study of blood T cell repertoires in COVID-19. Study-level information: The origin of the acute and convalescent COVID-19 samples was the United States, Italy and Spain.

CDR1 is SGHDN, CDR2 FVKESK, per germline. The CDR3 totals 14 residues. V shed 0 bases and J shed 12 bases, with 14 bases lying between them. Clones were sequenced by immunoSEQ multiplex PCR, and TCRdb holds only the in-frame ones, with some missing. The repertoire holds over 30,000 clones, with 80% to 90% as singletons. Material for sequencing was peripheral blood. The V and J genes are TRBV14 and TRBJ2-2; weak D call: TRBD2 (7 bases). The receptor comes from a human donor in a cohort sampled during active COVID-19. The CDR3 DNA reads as TGTGCCAGCAGCCAAGATTGGACAGCGGGGAAGCTGTTTTTT. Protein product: CASSQDWTAGKLFF.